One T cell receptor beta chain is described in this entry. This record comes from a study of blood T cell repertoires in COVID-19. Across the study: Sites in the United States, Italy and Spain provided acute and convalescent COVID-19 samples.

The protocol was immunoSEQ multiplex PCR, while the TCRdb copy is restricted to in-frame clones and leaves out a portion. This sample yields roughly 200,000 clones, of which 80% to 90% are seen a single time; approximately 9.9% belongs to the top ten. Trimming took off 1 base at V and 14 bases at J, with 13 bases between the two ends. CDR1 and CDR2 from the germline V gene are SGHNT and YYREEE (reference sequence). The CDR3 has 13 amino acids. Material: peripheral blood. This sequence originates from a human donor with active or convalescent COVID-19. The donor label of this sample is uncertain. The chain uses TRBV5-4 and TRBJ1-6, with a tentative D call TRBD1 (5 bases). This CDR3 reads CASSLWGVKSLHF. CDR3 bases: TGTGCCAGCAGCTTGTGGGGGGTAAAATCCCTCCACTTT.